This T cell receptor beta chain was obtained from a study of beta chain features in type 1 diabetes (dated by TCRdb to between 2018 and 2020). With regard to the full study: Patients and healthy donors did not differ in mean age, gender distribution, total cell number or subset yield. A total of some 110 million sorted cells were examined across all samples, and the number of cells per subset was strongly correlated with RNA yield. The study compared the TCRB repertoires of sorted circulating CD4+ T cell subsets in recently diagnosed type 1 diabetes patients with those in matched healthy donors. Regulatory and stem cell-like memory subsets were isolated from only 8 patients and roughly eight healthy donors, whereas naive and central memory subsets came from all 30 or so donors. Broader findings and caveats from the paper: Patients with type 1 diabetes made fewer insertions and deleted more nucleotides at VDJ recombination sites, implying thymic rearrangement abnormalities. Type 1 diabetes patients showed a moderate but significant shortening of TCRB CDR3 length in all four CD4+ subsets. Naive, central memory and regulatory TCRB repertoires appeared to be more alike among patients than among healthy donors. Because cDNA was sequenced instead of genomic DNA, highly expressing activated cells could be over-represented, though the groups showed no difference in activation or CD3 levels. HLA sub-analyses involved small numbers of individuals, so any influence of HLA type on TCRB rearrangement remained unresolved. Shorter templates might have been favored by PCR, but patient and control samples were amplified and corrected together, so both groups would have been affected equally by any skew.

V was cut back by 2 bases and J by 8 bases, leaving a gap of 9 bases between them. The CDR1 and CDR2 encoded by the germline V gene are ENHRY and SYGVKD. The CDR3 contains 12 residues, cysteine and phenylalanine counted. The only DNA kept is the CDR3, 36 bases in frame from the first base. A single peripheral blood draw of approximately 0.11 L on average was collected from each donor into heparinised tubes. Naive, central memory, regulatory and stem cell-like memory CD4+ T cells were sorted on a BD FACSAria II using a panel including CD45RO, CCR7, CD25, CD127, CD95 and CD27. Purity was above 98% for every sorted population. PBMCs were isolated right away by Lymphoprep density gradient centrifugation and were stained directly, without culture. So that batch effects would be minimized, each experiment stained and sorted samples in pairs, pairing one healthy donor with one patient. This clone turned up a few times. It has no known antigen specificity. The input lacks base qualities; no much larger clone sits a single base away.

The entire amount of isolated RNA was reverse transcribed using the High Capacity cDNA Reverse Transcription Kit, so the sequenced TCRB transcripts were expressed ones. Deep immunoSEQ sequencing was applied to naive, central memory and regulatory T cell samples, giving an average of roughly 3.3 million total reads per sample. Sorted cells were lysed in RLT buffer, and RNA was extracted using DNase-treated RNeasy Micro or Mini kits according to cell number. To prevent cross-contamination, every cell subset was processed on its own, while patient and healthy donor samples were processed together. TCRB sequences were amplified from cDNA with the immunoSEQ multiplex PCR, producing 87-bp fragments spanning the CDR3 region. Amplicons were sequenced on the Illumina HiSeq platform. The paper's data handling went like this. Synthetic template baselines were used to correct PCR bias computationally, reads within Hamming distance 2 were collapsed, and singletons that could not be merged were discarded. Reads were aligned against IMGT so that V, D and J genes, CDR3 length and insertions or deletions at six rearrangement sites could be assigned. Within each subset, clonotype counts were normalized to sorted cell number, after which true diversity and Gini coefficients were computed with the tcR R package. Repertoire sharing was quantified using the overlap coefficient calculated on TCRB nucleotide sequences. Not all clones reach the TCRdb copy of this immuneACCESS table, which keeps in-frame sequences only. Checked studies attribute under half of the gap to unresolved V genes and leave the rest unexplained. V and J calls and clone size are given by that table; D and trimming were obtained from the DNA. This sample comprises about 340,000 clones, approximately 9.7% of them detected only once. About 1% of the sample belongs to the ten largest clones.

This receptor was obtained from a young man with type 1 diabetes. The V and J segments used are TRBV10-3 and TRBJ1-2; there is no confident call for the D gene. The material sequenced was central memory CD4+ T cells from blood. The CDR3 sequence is CAISEGFRGYTF. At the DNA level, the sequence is TGTGCCATCAGTGAGGGGTTCCGCGGCTACACCTTC.